These 2 T cell receptor beta chains came from one sample sequenced in a study of blood T cell repertoires in COVID-19. Assay: immunoSEQ multiplex PCR; the TCRdb copy retains only in-frame clones and omits some. In the table there are over 200,000 clones, around 92% of which are singletons. The sequenced sample was peripheral blood. Receptors originate from a person aged 18-30 years with COVID-19, enrolled during active disease.

V usage is TRBV28 and J usage is TRBJ1-5; 10 bases match TRBD1. Per the germline V gene, CDR1 is MDHEN and CDR2 is SYDVKM. The junction had 5 bases not matched to a gene; V was cut back by 3 bases and J by 0 bases. CDR3 size: 17 residues. Here the CDR3 DNA reads TGTGCCAGCAGTTTCCCGGGACAGGGGTATAGCAATCAGCCCCAGCATTTT. Protein: CASSFPGQGYSNQPQHF.

This clone occurred a few times. The CDR3 protein is CASSPRTAYNEQFF. The CDR3, as DNA: TGTGCCAGCAGCCCCCGGACAGCCTACAATGAGCAGTTCTTC. This sequence joins TRBV5-6 and TRBJ2-1, with D perhaps TRBD1 (6 bases). Per the germline V gene, CDR1 is SGHDT and CDR2 is YYEEEE. Trimming removed 4 bases at V and 2 bases at J, with 10 bases between. CDR3 length: 14 amino acids.